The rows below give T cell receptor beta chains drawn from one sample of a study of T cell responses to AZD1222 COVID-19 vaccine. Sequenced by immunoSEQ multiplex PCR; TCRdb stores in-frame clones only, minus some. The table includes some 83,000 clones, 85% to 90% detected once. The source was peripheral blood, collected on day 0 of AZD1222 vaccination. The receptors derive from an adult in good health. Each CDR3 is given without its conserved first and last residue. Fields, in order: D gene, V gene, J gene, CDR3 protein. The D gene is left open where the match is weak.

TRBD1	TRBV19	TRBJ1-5	ASYSGQGYQPQH
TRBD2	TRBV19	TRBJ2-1	ASSSGGAGRYEQF
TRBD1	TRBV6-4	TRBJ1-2	ASSDSGGDRVGGYT
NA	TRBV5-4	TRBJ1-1	ASSWQGNTEAF
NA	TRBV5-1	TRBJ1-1	ASSLVMGTEAF
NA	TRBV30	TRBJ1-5	AWARHEGLGNQPQH
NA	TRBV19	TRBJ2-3	ASSWGGPTDTQY
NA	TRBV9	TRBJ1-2	ASSSTGGGPTYGYT
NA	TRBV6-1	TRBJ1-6	ASSETNRNSPLH
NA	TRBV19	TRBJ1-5	ASSNDLVRGWQPQH
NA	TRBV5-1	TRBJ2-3	ASSLGQATSTDTQY
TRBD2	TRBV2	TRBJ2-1	ASSVRLAGWF
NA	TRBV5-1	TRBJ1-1	ASRYGPNTEAF
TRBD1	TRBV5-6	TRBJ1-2	ASSPARDRAKWVYGYT
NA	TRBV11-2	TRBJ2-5	ASSSVGQETQY
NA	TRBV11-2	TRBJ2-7	ASRMGFGVKPYEQY
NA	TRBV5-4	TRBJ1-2	ASSRGSGDSPYGYT
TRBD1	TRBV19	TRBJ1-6	ASSIGQGLSNSPLH
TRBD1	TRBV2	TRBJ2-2	ASNRQGANTGELF
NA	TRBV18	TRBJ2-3	ASSPQYGQWDTDTQY
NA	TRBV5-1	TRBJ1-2	ASSSVRGGYT
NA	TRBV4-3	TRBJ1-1	ASSQSRQMNTEAF
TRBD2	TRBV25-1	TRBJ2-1	ASTASSGPYNEQF
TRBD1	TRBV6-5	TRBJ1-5	ASSPDRGNQPQH
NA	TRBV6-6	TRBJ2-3	ASSRGGIGSGGTDTQY
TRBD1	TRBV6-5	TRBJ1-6	ASSYGTAPQSSLH
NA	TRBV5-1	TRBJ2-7	ASSRTAYEQY
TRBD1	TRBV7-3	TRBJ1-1	ASSLDRGDTEAF
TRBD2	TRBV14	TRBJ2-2	ASSRAGGTGELF
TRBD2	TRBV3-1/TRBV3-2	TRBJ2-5	ASSQGGGLASAQY
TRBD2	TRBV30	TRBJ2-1	AWTPGLVKF
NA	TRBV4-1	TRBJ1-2	ASSQDGGYYGYT
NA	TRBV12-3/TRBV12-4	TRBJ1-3	ASRHHSGNTIY
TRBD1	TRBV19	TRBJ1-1	ASSINRGRPGNTEAF
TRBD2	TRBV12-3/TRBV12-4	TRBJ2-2	ASKLGGVGELF
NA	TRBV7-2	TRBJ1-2	ASSFPPPLRGNYGYT
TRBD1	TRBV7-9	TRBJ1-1	ASKTGSNTEAF
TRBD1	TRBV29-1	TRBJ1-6	SVATGGNSPLH
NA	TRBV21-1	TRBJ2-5	ASSPLESETQY
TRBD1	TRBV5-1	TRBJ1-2	ASSTRQGANYGYT
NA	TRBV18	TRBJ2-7	ASSLLLTEQY
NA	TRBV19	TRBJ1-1	ASSPQERDTEAF
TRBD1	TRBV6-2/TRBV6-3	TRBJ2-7	ASSTAGTVGQSEQY
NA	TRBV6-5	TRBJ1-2	ASSYSSEVSYT
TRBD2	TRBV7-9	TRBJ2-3	ASSLTLAGGFDTQY
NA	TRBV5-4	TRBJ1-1	ASSYIEGEGNTEAF
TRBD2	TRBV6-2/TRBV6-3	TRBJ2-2	ASSTWTSGGGELF
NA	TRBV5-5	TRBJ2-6	ASSLVPGANVLT
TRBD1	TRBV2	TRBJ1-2	ASSTTGQYYGYT
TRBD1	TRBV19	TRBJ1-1	ASRGQGALSEAF
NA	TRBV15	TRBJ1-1	ATSRITGKNTEAF
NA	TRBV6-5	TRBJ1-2	ASYREDSGYT
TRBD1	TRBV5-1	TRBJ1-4	ASSLGGGREKLF
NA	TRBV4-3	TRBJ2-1	ASSQLGRNNEQF
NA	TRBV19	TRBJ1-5	ASIDPTGIFDQPQH
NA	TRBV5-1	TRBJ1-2	ASSYSANYGYT
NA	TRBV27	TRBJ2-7	ASSFLGGLDEQY
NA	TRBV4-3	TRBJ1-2	ASSQEVVSVNYGYT
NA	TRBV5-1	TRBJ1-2	ASSGGPALHYGYT
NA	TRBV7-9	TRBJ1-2	ASSRTVEKDGYT